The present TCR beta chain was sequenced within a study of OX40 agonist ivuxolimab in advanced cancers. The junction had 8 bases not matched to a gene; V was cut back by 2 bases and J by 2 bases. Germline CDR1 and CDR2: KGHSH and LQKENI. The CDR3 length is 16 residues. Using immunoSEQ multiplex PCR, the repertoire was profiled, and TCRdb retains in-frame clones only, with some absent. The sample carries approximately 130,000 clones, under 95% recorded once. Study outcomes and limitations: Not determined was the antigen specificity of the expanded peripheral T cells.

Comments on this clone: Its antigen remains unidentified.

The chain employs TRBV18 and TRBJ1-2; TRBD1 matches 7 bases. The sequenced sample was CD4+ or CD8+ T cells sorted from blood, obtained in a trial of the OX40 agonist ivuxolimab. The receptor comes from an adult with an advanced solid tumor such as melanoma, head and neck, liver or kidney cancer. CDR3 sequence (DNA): TGTGCCAGCTCACCAATGGAGGGGGCGATGAACTATGGCTACACCTTC. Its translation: CASSPMEGAMNYGYTF. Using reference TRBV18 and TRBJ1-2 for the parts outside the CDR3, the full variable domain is NAGVMQNPRHLVRRRGQEARLRCSPMKGHSHVYWYRQLPEEGLKFMVYLQKENIIDESGMPKERFSAEFPKEGPSILRIQQVVRGDSAAYFCASSPMEGAMNYGYTFGSGTRLTVV.